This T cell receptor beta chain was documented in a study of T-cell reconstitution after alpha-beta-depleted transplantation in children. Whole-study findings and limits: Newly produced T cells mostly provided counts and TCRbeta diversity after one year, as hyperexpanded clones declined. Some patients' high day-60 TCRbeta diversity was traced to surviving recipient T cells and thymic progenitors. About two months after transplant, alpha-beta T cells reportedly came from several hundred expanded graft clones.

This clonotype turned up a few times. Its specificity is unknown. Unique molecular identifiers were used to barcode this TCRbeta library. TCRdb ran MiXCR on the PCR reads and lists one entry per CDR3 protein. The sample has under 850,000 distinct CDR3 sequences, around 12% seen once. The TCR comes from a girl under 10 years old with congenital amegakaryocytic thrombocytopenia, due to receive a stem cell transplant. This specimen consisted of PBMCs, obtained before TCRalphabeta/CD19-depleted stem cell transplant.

CDR3 protein: CAWSKSYEQYF. The CDR3 DNA reads TGTGCCTGGAGTAAGTCTTACGAGCAGTACTTC. The genes are TRBV30 and TRBJ2-7, with D unclear. CDR3 length: 11 residues. The germline V and J ends were trimmed by 2 bases and 4 bases, with 6 bases remaining between them. CDR1 and CDR2 (germline): GTSNPN, SVGIG (reference sequence). The variable domain in full, completed from reference TRBV30 and TRBJ2-7, reads SQTIHQWPATLVQPVGSPLSLECTVEGTSNPNLYWYRQAAGRGLQLLFYSVGIGQISSEVPQNLSASRPQDRQFILSSKKLLLSDSGFYLCAWSKSYEQYFGPGTRLTVT.